Below, one T cell receptor beta chain is given with its context. The data are from a study of blood T cell repertoires in COVID-19. About the research overall: Sites across the United States, Italy and Spain contributed samples from acute and convalescent COVID-19. In each case, the material was cDNA or gDNA derived from T cells, B-cell-depleted T cells, or PBMCs.

Per the authors' pipeline: The assay estimated nucleated cells by amplifying reference gene primers. The repertoire was sequenced with immunoSEQ multiplex PCR; TCRdb's copy has only in-frame clones and lacks some. The DNA gave D and trimming, while V, J and clone size come from that table. The sample carries about 210,000 clones, more than 65% recorded once. This CDR3 comprises 13 residues. The ends lost 5 bases at V and 5 bases at J; junction bases unmatched: 5. The source is a man in his forties who had recovered from COVID-19. This sequence joins TRBV12-3 or TRBV12-4 and TRBJ1-2, with 7 bases that match TRBD1. Sequenced input: peripheral blood. The CDR3 DNA is TGTGCCAGCAGTGTGGGACAGACTTATGGCTACACCTTC. The encoded protein is CASSVGQTYGYTF.